This TCR beta chain was documented in a study of blood T cell repertoires in COVID-19. Turning to the study itself: There were acute and convalescent COVID-19 samples, and they came from the United States, Italy and Spain.

This CDR3 is built from 15 residues. Germline lookup yields CDR1 SGHNT and CDR2 YYREEE (reference sequence). The junction had 9 bases not matched to a gene; V was cut back by 4 bases and J by 7 bases. Followed longitudinally, the Seattle patients had been enrolled during active infection. In this sample, this clone turned up once. This table comes from immunoSEQ multiplex PCR, and its TCRdb copy is limited to in-frame clones, with some not included. The sample has about 190,000 clones, around 85% seen once. The chain recombines TRBV5-4 with TRBJ2-2; 8 bases map to TRBD1. The specimen was peripheral blood. The origin of this receptor is an elderly man with COVID-19, enrolled during active disease. The CDR3 region is CASSPPGGLGGELFF. The CDR3, as DNA: TGTGCCAGCAGCCCTCCAGGGGGCCTGGGCGGGGAGCTGTTTTTT.